This T cell receptor beta chain was profiled in a study of cytomegalovirus exposure and HLA in healthy donors. Study details: T cells numbering around 200 million yielded roughly 120 million unique TCR beta sequences in an earlier analysis. Study-wide results and caveats: A link between a missense DCLRE1C variant and TCR beta V- and J-gene trimming emerged from a later analysis.

The PCR contained 60 Vbeta and 13 Jbeta primers. Produced via immunoSEQ multiplex PCR; TCRdb's table is partial and in-frame only. The profile shows tens of thousands of clones, roughly 80% of them singletons. With 5 bases removed from V and 2 bases from J, the gap between germline ends came to 11 bases. CDR1 is SGHRS and CDR2 is YFSETQ in the germline V gene. CDR3 length equals 14 residues. Concerning this clone: Its specificity is not known.

Sequencing was done on a sample of PBMCs. This TCR derives from a woman in her forties or fifties in good health and CMV-seronegative. The chain couples TRBV5-1 to TRBJ1-5; D is ambiguous. In nucleotides, the CDR3 is TGCGCCAGCAGTGAGGGCGGGGGCAATCAGCCCCAGCATTTT. Protein product: CASSEGGGNQPQHF.